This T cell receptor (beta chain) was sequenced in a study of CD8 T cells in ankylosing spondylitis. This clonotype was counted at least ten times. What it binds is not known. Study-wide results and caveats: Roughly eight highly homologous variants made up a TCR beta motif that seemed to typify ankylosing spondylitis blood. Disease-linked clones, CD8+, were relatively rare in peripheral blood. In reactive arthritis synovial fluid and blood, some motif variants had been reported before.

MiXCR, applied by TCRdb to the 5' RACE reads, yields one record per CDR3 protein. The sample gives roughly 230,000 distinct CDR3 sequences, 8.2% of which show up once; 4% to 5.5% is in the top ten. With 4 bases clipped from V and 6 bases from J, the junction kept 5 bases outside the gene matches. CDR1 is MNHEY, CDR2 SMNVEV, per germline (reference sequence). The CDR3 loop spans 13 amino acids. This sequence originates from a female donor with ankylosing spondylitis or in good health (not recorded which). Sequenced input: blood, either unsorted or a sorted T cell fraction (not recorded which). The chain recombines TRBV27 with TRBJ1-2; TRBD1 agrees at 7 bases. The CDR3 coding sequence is TGTGCCAGCAGTTCCGACAGGGCGCATGGCTACACCTTC. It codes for CASSSDRAHGYTF.